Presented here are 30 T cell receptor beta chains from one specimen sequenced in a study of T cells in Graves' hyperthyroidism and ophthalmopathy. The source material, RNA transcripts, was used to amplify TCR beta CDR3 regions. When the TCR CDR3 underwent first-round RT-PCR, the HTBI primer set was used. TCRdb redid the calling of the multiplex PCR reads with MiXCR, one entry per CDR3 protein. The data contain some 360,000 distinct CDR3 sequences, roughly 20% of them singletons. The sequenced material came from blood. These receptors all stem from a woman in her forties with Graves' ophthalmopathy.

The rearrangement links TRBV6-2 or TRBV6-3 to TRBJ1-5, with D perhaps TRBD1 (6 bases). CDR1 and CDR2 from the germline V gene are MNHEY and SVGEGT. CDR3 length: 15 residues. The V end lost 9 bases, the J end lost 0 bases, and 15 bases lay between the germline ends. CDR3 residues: CASAEWGRSNQPQHF. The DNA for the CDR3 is TGTGCCAGTGCCGAATGGGGGCGTAGCAATCAGCCCCAGCATTTT.

The CDR3 DNA reads TGTGCCTGGAGTGGTGTGTCGGGAGCGGTGGGAGAGCAGTACTTC. Translation gives CAWSGVSGAVGEQYF. This chain joins TRBV30 and TRBJ2-7; D is possibly TRBD2 (6 bases). The germline gives CDR1 GTSNPN, CDR2 SVGIG (reference sequence). Trimming stripped 1 base from V and 7 bases from J, with 20 bases between. The CDR3 length is 15 residues.

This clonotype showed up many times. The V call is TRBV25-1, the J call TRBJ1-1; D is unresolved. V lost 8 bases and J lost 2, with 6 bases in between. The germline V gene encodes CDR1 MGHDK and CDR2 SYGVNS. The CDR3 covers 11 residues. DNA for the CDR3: TGTGCCAGCCGGAAAAACACTGAAGCTTTCTTT. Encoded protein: CASRKNTEAFF.

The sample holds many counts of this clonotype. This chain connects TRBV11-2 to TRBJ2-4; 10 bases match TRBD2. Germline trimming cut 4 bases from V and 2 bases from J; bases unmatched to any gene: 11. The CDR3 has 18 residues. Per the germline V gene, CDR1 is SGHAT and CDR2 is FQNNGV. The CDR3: CASSSGALAGESKNIQYF. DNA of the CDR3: TGTGCCAGCAGCTCCGGTGCGCTAGCGGGAGAGTCCAAAAACATTCAGTACTTC.

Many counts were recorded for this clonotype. CDR3 amino acids: CASSGGRTPGETQYF. The CDR3 DNA sequence: TGTGCCAGCAGCGGGGGAAGGACCCCGGGGGAGACCCAGTACTTC. The V call is TRBV7-9, the J call TRBJ2-5, with D perhaps matching TRBD1 or TRBD2 (5 bases each). From germline, CDR1 is SEHNR and CDR2 FQNEAQ (reference sequence). V shed 5 bases and J shed 5 bases, with 18 bases lying between them. The CDR3 length is 15 residues.

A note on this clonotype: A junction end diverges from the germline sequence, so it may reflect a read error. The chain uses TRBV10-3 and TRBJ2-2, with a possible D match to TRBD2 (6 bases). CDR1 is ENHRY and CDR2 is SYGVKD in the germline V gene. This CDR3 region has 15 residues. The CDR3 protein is CATSRPGLDTGELFF. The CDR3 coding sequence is TGTGCCACCAGTAGGCCGGGACTTGACACCGGGGAGCTGTTTTTT.

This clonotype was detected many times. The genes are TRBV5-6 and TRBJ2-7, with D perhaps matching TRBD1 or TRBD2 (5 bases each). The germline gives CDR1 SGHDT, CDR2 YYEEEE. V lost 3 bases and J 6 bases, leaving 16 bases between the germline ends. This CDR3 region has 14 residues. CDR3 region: CASSSPGRQVEQYF. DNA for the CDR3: TGTGCCAGCAGCTCCCCGGGACGCCAGGTCGAGCAGTACTTC. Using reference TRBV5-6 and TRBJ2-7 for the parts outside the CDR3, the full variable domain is DAGVTQSPTHLIKTRGQQVTLRCSPKSGHDTVSWYQQALGQGPQFIFQYYEEEERQRGNFPDRFSGHQFPNYSSELNVNALLLGDSALYLCASSSPGRQVEQYFGPGTRLTVT.

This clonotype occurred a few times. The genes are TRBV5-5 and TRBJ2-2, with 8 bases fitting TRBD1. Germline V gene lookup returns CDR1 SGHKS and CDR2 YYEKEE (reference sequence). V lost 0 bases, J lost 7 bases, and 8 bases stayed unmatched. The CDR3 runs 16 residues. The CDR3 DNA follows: TGTGCCAGCAGCTTGGGTGCAGGGGGCGTCATCGGGGAGCTGTTTTTT. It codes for CASSLGAGGVIGELFF.

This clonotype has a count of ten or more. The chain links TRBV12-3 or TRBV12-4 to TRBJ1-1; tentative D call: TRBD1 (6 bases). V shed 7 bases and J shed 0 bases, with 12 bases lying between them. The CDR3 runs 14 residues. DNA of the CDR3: TGTGCCAGCAAACGACAGGTGATGAACACTGAAGCTTTCTTT. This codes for CASKRQVMNTEAFF.

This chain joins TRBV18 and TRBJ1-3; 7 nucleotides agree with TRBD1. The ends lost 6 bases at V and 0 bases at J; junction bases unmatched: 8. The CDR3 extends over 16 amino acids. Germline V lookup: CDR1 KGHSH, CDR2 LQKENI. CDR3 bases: TGTGCCAGCTCGGCCGGGACAGCCGCCTCTGGAAACACCATATATTTT. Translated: CASSAGTAASGNTIYF. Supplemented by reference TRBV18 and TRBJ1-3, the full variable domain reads NAGVMQNPRHLVRRRGQEARLRCSPMKGHSHVYWYRQLPEEGLKFMVYLQKENIIDESGMPKERFSAEFPKEGPSILRIQQVVRGDSAAYFCASSAGTAASGNTIYFGEGSWLTVV.

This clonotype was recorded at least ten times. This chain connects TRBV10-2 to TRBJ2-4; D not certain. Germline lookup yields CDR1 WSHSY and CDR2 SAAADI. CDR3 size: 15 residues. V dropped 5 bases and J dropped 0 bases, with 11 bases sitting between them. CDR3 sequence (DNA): TGCGCCAGCAGTTCAACGGGCTTAGCCAAAAACATTCAGTACTTC. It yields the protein CASSSTGLAKNIQYF.

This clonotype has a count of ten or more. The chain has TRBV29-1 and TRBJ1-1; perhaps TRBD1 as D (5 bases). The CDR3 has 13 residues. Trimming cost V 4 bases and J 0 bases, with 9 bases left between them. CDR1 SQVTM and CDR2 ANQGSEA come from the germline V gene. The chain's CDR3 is CSVGDSMNTEAFF. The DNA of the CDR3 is TGCAGCGTTGGGGACTCAATGAACACTGAAGCTTTCTTT.

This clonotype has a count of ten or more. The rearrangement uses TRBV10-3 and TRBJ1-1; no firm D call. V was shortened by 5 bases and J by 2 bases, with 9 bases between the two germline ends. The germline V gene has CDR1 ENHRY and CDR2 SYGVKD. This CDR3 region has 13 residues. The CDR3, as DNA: TGTGCCATCAGTATACAGCTAAACACTGAAGCTTTCTTT. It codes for CAISIQLNTEAFF.

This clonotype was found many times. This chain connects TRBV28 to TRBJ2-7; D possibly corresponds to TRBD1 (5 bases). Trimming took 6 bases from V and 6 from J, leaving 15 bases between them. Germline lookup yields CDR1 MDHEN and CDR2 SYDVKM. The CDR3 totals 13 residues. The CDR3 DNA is TGTGCCAGCAGGCAGGTCCCTAGGGGCGAGCAGTACTTC. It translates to CASRQVPRGEQYF.

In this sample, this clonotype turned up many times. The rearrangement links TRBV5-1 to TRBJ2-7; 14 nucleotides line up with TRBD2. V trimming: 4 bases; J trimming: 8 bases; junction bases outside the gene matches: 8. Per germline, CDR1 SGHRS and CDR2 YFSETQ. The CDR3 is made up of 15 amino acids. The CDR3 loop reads CASSTSGTSGSKQYF. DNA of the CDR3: TGCGCCAGCAGCACCTCCGGGACTAGCGGGAGTAAGCAGTACTTC.

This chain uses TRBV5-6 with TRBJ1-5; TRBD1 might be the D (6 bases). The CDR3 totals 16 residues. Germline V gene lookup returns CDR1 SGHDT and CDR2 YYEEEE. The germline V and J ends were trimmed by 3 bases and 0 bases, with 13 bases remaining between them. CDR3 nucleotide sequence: TGTGCCAGCAGCTCCCGGGACAAACCTAGCAATCAGCCCCAGCATTTT. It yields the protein CASSSRDKPSNQPQHF. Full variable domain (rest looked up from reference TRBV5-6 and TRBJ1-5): DAGVTQSPTHLIKTRGQQVTLRCSPKSGHDTVSWYQQALGQGPQFIFQYYEEEERQRGNFPDRFSGHQFPNYSSELNVNALLLGDSALYLCASSSRDKPSNQPQHFGDGTRLSIL.

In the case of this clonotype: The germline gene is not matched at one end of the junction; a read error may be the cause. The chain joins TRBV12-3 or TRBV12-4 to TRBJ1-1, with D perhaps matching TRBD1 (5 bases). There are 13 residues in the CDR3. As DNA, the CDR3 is TGTACCAGCGGGAAGACAGCGGACACTGAAGCTTTCTTT. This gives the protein CTSGKTADTEAFF.

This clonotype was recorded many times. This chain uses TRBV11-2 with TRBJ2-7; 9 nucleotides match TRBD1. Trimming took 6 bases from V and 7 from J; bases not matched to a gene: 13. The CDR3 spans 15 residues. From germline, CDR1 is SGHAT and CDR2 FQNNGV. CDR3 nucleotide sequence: TGTGCCAGCAGATTACTGGGGACAGGGCTAGGGGAGCAGTACTTC. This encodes CASRLLGTGLGEQYF.

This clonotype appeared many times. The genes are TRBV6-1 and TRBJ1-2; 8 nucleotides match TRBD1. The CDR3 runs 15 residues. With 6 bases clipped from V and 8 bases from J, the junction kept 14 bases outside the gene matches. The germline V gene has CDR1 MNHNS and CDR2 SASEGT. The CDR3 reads CASSRTFRGLWGYTF. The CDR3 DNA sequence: TGTGCCAGCAGCCGTACCTTCAGGGGGCTGTGGGGCTACACCTTC.

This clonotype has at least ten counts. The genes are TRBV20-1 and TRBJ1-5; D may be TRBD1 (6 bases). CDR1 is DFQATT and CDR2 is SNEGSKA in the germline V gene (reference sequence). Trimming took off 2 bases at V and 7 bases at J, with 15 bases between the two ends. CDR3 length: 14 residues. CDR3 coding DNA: TGCAGTGCTAGATTAGACAGGAGTGGCCAGCCCCAGCATTTT. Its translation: CSARLDRSGQPQHF.

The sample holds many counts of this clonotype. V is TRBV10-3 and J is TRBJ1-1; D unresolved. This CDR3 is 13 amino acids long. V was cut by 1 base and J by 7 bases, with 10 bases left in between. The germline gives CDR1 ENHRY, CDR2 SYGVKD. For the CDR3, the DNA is TGTGCCATCAGTGAGTACCAGGACCGTGAAGCTTTCTTT. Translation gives CAISEYQDREAFF.

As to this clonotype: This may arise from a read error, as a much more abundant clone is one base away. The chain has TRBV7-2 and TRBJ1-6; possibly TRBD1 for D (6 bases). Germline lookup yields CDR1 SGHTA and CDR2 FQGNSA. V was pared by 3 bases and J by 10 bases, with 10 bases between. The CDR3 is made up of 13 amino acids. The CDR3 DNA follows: TGTGCCAGCAGCTTCGGGGACACCTCACCCCTCCACTTT. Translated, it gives CASSFGDTSPLHF.

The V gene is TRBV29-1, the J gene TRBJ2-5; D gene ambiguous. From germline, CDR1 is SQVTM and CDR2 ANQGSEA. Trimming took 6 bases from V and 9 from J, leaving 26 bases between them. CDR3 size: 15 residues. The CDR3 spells CSVNPSASPSEAQYF. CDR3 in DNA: TGCAGCGTAAATCCTTCCGCGTCCCCGAGTGAGGCCCAGTACTTC. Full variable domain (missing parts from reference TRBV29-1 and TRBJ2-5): SAVISQKPSRDICQRGTSLTIQCQVDSQVTMMFWYRQQPGQSLTLIATANQGSEATYESGFVIDKFPISRPNLTFSTLTVSNMSPEDSSIYLCSVNPSASPSEAQYFGPGTRLLVL.

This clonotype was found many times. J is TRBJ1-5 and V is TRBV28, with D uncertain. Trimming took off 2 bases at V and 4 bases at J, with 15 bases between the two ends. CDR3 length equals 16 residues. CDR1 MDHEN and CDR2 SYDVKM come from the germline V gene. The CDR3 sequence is CASSLITGRANQPQHF. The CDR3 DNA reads TGTGCCAGCAGTTTAATTACGGGGAGAGCGAATCAGCCCCAGCATTTT.

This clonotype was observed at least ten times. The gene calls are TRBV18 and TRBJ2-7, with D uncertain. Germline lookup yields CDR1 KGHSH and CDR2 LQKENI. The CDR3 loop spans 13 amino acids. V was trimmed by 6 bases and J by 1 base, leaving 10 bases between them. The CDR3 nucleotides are TGTGCCAGCTCGGTGGTTGAGTCCTACGAGCAGTACTTC. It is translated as CASSVVESYEQYF.

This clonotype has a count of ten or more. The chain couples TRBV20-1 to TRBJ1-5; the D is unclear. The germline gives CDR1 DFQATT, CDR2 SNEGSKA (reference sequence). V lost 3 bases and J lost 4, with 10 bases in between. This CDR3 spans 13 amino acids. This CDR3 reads CSARVGLNQPQHF. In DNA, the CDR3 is TGCAGTGCTAGGGTGGGCCTTAATCAGCCCCAGCATTTT.

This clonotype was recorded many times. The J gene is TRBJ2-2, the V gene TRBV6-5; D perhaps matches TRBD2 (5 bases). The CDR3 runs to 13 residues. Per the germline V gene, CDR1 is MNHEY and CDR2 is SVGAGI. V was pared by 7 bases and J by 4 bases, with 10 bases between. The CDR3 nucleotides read TGTGCCAGCACTACTAGATTCACCGGGGAGCTGTTTTTT. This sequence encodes CASTTRFTGELFF.

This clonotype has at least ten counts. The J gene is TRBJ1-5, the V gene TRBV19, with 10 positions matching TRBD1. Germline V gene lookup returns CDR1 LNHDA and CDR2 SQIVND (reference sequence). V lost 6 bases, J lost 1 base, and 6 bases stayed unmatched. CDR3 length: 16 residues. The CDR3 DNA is TGTGCCAGTAGAATAAGGACAGGGGGAAGCAATCAGCCCCAGCATTTT. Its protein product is CASRIRTGGSNQPQHF. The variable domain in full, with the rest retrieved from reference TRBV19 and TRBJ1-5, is DGGITQSPKYLFRKEGQNVTLSCEQNLNHDAMYWYRQDPGQGLRLIYYSQIVNDFQKGDIAEGYSVSREKKESFPLTVTSAQKNPTAFYLCASRIRTGGSNQPQHFGDGTRLSIL.

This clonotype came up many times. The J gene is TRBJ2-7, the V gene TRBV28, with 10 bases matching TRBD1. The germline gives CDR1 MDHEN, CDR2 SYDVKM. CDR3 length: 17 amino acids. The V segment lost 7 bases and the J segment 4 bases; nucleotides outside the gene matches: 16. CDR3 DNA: TGTGCCAGCACTACTTTAGGTCCGGGACAGGGGAAATACGAGCAGTACTTC. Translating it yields CASTTLGPGQGKYEQYF.

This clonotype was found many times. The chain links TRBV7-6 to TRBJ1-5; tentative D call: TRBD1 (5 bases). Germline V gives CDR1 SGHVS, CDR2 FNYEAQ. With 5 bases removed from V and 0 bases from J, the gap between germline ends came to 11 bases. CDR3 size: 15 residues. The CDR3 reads CASSDSDNSNQPQHF. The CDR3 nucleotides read TGTGCCAGCAGCGACAGTGATAATAGCAATCAGCCCCAGCATTTT.